The 17 T cell receptor beta chains below were found in one sample sequenced in a study of neoadjuvant anti-PD-1 for oral cavity cancer. TCRdb's copy holds only in-frame clones and misses some; the assay was immunoSEQ multiplex PCR. The sample shows tens of thousands of clones, around 80% of them seen only once. Material: PBMCs, obtained before nivolumab (anti-PD-1) treatment. All receptors derive from a person aged 35 to 85 with oral cavity squamous cell carcinoma.

The rearrangement joins TRBV6-6 to TRBJ1-4; no clear D gene. Between the trimmed V and J ends, which lost 6 bases and 5 bases, there was a span of 10 bases. Looked up from germline, CDR1 is MNHNY and CDR2 is SVGAGI (reference sequence). This CDR3 has 13 residues. The CDR3 protein is CASRRDDNEKLFF. In DNA, the CDR3 is TGTGCCAGCAGAAGAGACGACAATGAAAAACTGTTTTTT.

The chain links TRBV7-2 to TRBJ2-1; the D is unclear. V dropped 1 base and J dropped 0 bases, with 10 bases sitting between them. CDR1 SGHTA and CDR2 FQGNSA come from the germline V gene. This CDR3 comprises 16 residues. CDR3 amino acids: CASSLGVSSSYNEQFF. The DNA for the CDR3 is TGTGCCAGCAGCTTAGGGGTTTCGAGCTCCTACAATGAGCAGTTCTTC. The full variable domain, with the rest looked up from reference TRBV7-2 and TRBJ2-1, is GAGVSQSPSNKVTEKGKDVELRCDPISGHTALYWYRQSLGQGLEFLIYFQGNSAPDKSGLPSDRFSAERTGGSVSTLTIQRTQQEDSAVYLCASSLGVSSSYNEQFFGPGTRLTVL.

The CDR3: CASAPMEGGAVYGYTF. In DNA form, the CDR3 reads TGTGCCAGTGCCCCTATGGAAGGGGGAGCTGTATATGGCTACACCTTC. This sequence joins TRBV19 and TRBJ1-2, with a weak D call TRBD1 (6 bases). This CDR3 has 16 amino acids. Trimming took 8 bases from V and 5 from J, leaving 24 bases between them. Germline V CDR1 and CDR2: LNHDA, SQIVND (reference sequence).

This chain connects TRBV7-8 to TRBJ1-2; D is ambiguous. The CDR3 covers 14 residues. V was pared by 2 bases and J by 8 bases, with 15 bases between. The germline V gene has CDR1 SGHVS and CDR2 FQNEAQ. CDR3 sequence (DNA): TGTGCCAGCAGCTTAAGGCGATCCCCTCAAGGCTACACCTTC. This translates into CASSLRRSPQGYTF.

The chain uses TRBV19 and TRBJ1-1; D remains unclear. CDR1 and CDR2 (germline): LNHDA, SQIVND (reference sequence). Trimming removed 10 bases from V and 1 base from J, with 13 bases in between. This CDR3 spans 13 amino acids. CDR3 DNA: TGTGCCACCGAGGCGGGGTCGAACACTGAAGCTTTCTTT. Translated, it gives CATEAGSNTEAFF.

The chain recombines TRBV5-1 with TRBJ2-7; 8 bases agree with TRBD1. The length of the CDR3 is 13 residues. Germline CDR1 is SGHRS and CDR2 is YFSETQ. V shed 4 bases and J 5 bases; nucleotides not matched to a gene: 5. This chain's CDR3 is CASSTRTGHEQYF. The CDR3 nucleotides are TGCGCCAGCAGCACACGGACAGGGCACGAGCAGTACTTC.

This chain joins TRBV5-6 and TRBJ1-2, with D hard to call. The CDR3 consists of 13 residues. The germline gives CDR1 SGHDT, CDR2 YYEEEE. The V gene lost 1 base and the J gene lost 5 bases, with 9 bases spanning the gap. Written as DNA, the CDR3 is TGTGCCAGCAGCTTGCCCGCAACTTATGGCTACACCTTC. Translation gives CASSLPATYGYTF.

The chain links TRBV30 to TRBJ2-1, with 13 bases that match TRBD2. From germline, CDR1 is GTSNPN and CDR2 SVGIG (reference sequence). V lost 2 bases, J lost 5 bases, and 3 bases stayed unmatched. The CDR3 totals 15 residues. The CDR3 region is CAWSLGLAGHNEQFF. The CDR3, as DNA: TGTGCCTGGAGTTTGGGACTAGCGGGACACAATGAGCAGTTCTTC.

This chain's CDR3 is CASSPTGPQETQYF. CDR3 coding DNA: TGTGCCAGCAGCCCGACAGGGCCCCAAGAGACCCAGTACTTC. The chain carries TRBV2 and TRBJ2-5; 7 bases line up with TRBD1. J lost 1 base, V lost 6 bases, and 5 bases had no gene match. CDR1 is SNHLY, CDR2 FYNNEI, per germline. The CDR3 consists of 14 residues.

The chain carries TRBV11-2 and TRBJ1-2; tentatively, D is TRBD1 (5 bases). The CDR3 loop spans 13 amino acids. The V and J ends lost 1 base and 8 bases respectively, with 11 bases between them. Germline V lookup: CDR1 SGHAT, CDR2 FQNNGV. This chain's CDR3 is CASSLGAGPGYTF. The CDR3 coding sequence is TGTGCCAGCAGCTTAGGGGCAGGGCCCGGCTACACCTTC.

This clone was detected only once. V usage is TRBV2 and J usage is TRBJ1-2; a possible D gene is TRBD1 (6 bases). Trimming left V 10 bases short and J 6 bases short, with 12 bases between. Germline V gives CDR1 SNHLY, CDR2 FYNNEI. There are 11 residues in the CDR3. In DNA, the CDR3 is TGTGCCAACTCTCAGGGGAATGGCTACACCTTC. Amino acid sequence: CANSQGNGYTF.

This chain links TRBV6-5 with TRBJ2-7, with D perhaps TRBD1 or TRBD2 (5 bases each). The CDR3 runs to 15 residues. V lost 6 bases to trimming and J lost 2 bases, with 17 bases between them. Germline V gene sequence: CDR1 MNHEY, CDR2 SVGAGI. The CDR3 DNA reads as TGTGCCAGCAGAAAAAACGGGGCGGAAACCTACGAGCAGTACTTC. This sequence encodes CASRKNGAETYEQYF.

The J gene is TRBJ1-1, the V gene TRBV7-8, with D hard to call. V lost 4 bases, J lost 3 bases, and 6 bases lay in between. Germline CDR1 reads SGHVS; CDR2 reads FQNEAQ. The CDR3 has 12 amino acids. The CDR3 loop is CASSSGYTEAFF. The DNA for the CDR3 is TGTGCCAGCAGCTCGGGGTACACTGAAGCTTTCTTT.

V usage is TRBV12-5 and J usage is TRBJ2-3, with D uncertain. The germline V gene encodes CDR1 LGHNT and CDR2 FRNRAP. The CDR3 runs 14 residues. The V and J ends lost 1 base and 2 bases respectively, with 7 bases between them. The CDR3 nucleotides are TGTGCTAGTGGTTTGGCTGCAGCCACAGATACGCAGTATTTT. It encodes CASGLAAATDTQYF.

This clone was seen more than once but under ten times. The chain has TRBV7-9 and TRBJ2-7, with a tentative D call TRBD2 (6 bases). The CDR3 has 13 amino acids. V lost 1 base, J lost 5 bases, and 9 bases lay in between. Germline values: CDR1 SEHNR, CDR2 FQNEAQ (reference sequence). The CDR3 protein is CASSLDGTDEQYF. Written as DNA, the CDR3 is TGTGCCAGCAGCTTAGATGGGACTGACGAGCAGTACTTC.

V gene TRBV10-3 combines with J gene TRBJ2-1, with 7 bases lining up with TRBD1. The CDR3 runs 14 residues. Germline lookup yields CDR1 ENHRY and CDR2 SYGVKD. V was pared by 6 bases and J by 0 bases, with 2 bases of the junction left unmatched. The DNA of the CDR3 is TGTGCCATCAGGGGACAGACCTCCTACAATGAGCAGTTCTTC. Protein product: CAIRGQTSYNEQFF.

In its sample, this clone was seen once. The chain couples TRBV15 to TRBJ2-7; D is possibly TRBD2 (5 bases). The CDR3 contains 16 residues. In germline, CDR1 is LNHNV, CDR2 YYDKDF (reference sequence). Deletions cut 1 base from V and 1 base from J, with 14 bases between. The CDR3 region is CATSRGGEGFSYEQYF. As DNA, the CDR3 is TGTGCCACCAGCAGAGGGGGAGAAGGCTTTTCCTACGAGCAGTACTTC.